Below, one T cell receptor beta chain is given with its context. The antigen remains unidentified. The sample belongs to a study of vaccination effects on CD4 cells after COVID-19. V shed 4 bases and J shed 3 bases, with 10 bases lying between them. There are 14 residues in the CDR3. CDR1 is SGHTA and CDR2 is FQGTGA in the germline V gene. Viral peptide pool expansion of antigen-specific CD4+ T cells preceded sequencing in the ViraFEST assay. Following 10 days of culture, CD4+ T cells were isolated. No vaccinee had earlier SARS-CoV-2 infection, and nucleocapsid antibodies were negative. TCRdb keeps only in-frame clones here, not all; method: immunoSEQ multiplex PCR. The sample carries under 70,000 clones, about 80% recorded once.

Here the sequenced sample was CD4+ T cells from PBMCs cultured with HCoV-OC43 spike peptides, taken before COVID-19 vaccination. The subset denotes: HCoV-OC43 spike overlapping peptide pool stimulation. The receptor was isolated from a human donor who received a COVID-19 vaccine. The rearrangement links TRBV7-3 to TRBJ2-1; D may be TRBD1 (6 bases). The CDR3 here is CASSSTGHYNEQFF. The CDR3 DNA follows: TGTGCCAGCAGCTCAACAGGGCACTACAATGAGCAGTTCTTC. Full variable domain (missing parts from reference TRBV7-3 and TRBJ2-1): GAGVSQTPSNKVTEKGKYVELRCDPISGHTALYWYRQSLGQGPEFLIYFQGTGAADDSGLPNDRFFAVRPEGSVSTLKIQRTERGDSAVYLCASSSTGHYNEQFFGPGTRLTVL.